This record looks at one TCR beta chain sequence and its context. Its antigen is unknown. The sample is drawn from a study of OX40 agonist ivuxolimab in advanced cancers. Study summary: Dose-escalation patients suffered from hepatocellular carcinoma, melanoma, renal cell or head and neck cancer.

Whole-study findings and limits: Patients with a partial response at 0.1-3.0 mg/kg had among the lowest clonal expansion.

This CDR3 is built from 16 residues. V gave up 0 bases and J gave up 2 bases, with 11 bases separating them. Per germline, CDR1 SGHTA and CDR2 FQGNSA. Method: immunoSEQ multiplex PCR; TCRdb's copy keeps in-frame clones and lacks some. The profile shows tens of thousands of clones, approximately 80% of them singletons. The chain is built from TRBV7-2 and TRBJ2-1, with D maybe TRBD2 (7 bases). The origin of this receptor is an adult with an advanced solid tumor such as melanoma, head and neck, liver or kidney cancer. Sequenced here: CD4+ or CD8+ T cells sorted from blood, sampled in a trial of the OX40 agonist ivuxolimab. CDR3 protein: CASSLAGGGAYNEQFF. Written as DNA, the CDR3 is TGTGCCAGCAGCTTAGCTGGCGGGGGCGCCTACAATGAGCAGTTCTTC.